The sequence of this T cell receptor beta chain was determined in a study of post-analysis software for immune sequencing data. Study-level background: Relapsing-remitting, secondary progressive and progressive-relapsing forms of multiple sclerosis all featured among disease courses.

Study outcomes and limitations: Among 5 or 6 TRBV segments more frequent in patients than controls were TRBV5-6, TRBV5-1 and TRBV20-1.

Unique molecular identifiers featured in each of the TCR beta cDNA libraries. TCRdb processed the PCR reads anew with MiXCR; each CDR3 protein has one entry. Among approximately 690,000 distinct CDR3 sequences listed, over 45% were seen once. This CDR3 region has 15 residues. The germline V and J ends were trimmed by 8 bases and 7 bases, with 24 bases remaining between them. The germline gives CDR1 SGHVS, CDR2 FQNEAQ. This clonotype was counted once. Its antigen is undetermined. A much bigger clone sits one base away, suggesting this may be a read error. The material sequenced was blood. The genes are TRBV7-8 and TRBJ2-7; D might be TRBD2 (5 bases). This TCR came from a girl aged 2 to 10 with multiple sclerosis. CDR3 sequence reads: CASRALASSYNEQYF. The DNA of the CDR3 is TGTGCCAGCCGCGCTCTAGCTAGCTCCTACAATGAGCAGTACTTC.